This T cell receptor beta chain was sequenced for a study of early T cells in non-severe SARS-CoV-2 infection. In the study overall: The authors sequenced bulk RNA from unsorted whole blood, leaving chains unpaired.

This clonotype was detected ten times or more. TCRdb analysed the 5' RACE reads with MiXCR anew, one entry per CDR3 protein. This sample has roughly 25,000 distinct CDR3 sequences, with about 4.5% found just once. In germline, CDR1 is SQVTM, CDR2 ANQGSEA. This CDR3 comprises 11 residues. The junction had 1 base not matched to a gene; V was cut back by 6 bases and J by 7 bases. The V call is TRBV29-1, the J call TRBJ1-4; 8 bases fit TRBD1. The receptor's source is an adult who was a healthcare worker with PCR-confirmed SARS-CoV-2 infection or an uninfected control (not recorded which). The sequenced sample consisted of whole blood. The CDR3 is CSVDRGEKLFF. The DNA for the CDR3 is TGCAGCGTAGACAGGGGTGAAAAACTGTTTTTT.